This record concerns one T cell receptor (beta chain) sequence. The data originate from a study of blood T cell repertoires in COVID-19. Measured with immunoSEQ multiplex PCR; TCRdb has only the in-frame clones, and not every one. The profile covers around 390,000 clones, with around nine tenths appearing a single time and around 9.3% taken by the ten largest. Recruitment covered 20 to 25 US areas and drew participants whose ages spanned roughly 18 to 89 years. Recovery meant two consecutive negative NP/OP PCR tests, professional clearance, or resolved symptoms. Sequenced: PBMCs or T cells enriched from blood (not recorded which). The TCR comes from a woman aged 45-65 years who had recovered from COVID-19.

The CDR3 region has the DNA TGTGCCAGCAGCTTCGCAGATTCCTATGGCTACACCTTC. Translating gives CASSFADSYGYTF. This chain links TRBV7-9 with TRBJ1-2; the D is unclear. The germline gives CDR1 SEHNR, CDR2 FQNEAQ (reference sequence). The length of the CDR3 is 13 residues. With 3 bases removed from V and 4 bases from J, the gap between germline ends came to 9 bases.